Listed below are T cell receptor beta chains from one sample, sequenced in a study of T cell responses to AZD1222 COVID-19 vaccine. The method was immunoSEQ multiplex PCR; TCRdb's version includes in-frame clones alone and lacks a portion of them. The sample yields some 150,000 clones, of which the top ten take up about 2%. Input material: peripheral blood. Receptors originate from an adult in good health. Both conserved end residues are part of each CDR3. Fields, in order: J gene, V gene, CDR3 protein.

J: TRBJ1-1
V: TRBV19
CDR3: CASSIVGVGTEAFF

J: TRBJ2-1
V: TRBV29-1
CDR3: CSVGSGRANEQFF

J: TRBJ2-2
V: TRBV24-1
CDR3: CATRPQGTGGELFF

J: TRBJ2-3
V: TRBV5-4
CDR3: CASSRLAGIGTDTQYF

J: TRBJ1-1
V: TRBV19
CDR3: CASSLLTNTEAFF

J: TRBJ2-1
V: TRBV7-2
CDR3: CASSGGQGSYNEQFF

J: TRBJ1-4
V: TRBV6-6
CDR3: CASSHINGGRGQPLLLEKLFF

J: TRBJ2-2
V: TRBV2
CDR3: CASSPLAGGNTGELFF

J: TRBJ1-1
V: TRBV12-3/TRBV12-4
CDR3: CASSWTGGTEAFF

J: TRBJ2-7
V: TRBV6-5
CDR3: CASFAGAYYEQYF

J: TRBJ1-2
V: TRBV5-1
CDR3: CASSWGTGGGYTF

J: TRBJ2-7
V: TRBV11-1
CDR3: CASRPGPNYEQYF

J: TRBJ2-1
V: TRBV7-2
CDR3: CASSLGSSGGYNEQFF

J: TRBJ1-2
V: TRBV13
CDR3: CASRGGGGYTF

J: TRBJ1-1
V: TRBV11-2
CDR3: CASRPGTGGTAFF

J: TRBJ2-7
V: TRBV4-1
CDR3: CASSQQQGNEQYF

J: TRBJ1-2
V: TRBV5-4
CDR3: CASSLDKEAYGYTF

J: TRBJ1-5
V: TRBV6-5
CDR3: CASSFRQGNQPQHF

J: TRBJ1-1
V: TRBV10-3
CDR3: CAISEGDGFRAFF

J: TRBJ1-2
V: TRBV6-5
CDR3: CASSQTGGSNYGYTF

J: TRBJ1-2
V: TRBV21-1
CDR3: CASKRGTNYGYTF

J: TRBJ1-4
V: TRBV11-2
CDR3: CASSSRGEKLFF

J: TRBJ2-7
V: TRBV30
CDR3: CAWSVAGDRYF

J: TRBJ2-3
V: TRBV21-1
CDR3: CASGSSGVNAIDTQYF

J: TRBJ1-4
V: TRBV2
CDR3: CASSGVPREKLFF

J: TRBJ1-1
V: TRBV15
CDR3: CATRRGVDRTYNTEAFF

J: TRBJ2-7
V: TRBV4-2
CDR3: CASSQDWGDRPYEQYF

J: TRBJ1-1
V: TRBV10-3
CDR3: CATSRGTGERWTEAFF

J: TRBJ1-2
V: TRBV5-1
CDR3: CASSSGTIAPYGYTF

J: TRBJ1-1
V: TRBV4-1
CDR3: CASSQAYGQLGTEAFF